This T cell receptor beta chain was sequenced in a study of blood T cell repertoires in COVID-19 (dated by TCRdb to 2020 to 2021). Study-level background: Samples from collaborators originated in the United States, Italy and Spain and spanned both the acute and convalescent phases of COVID-19. The samples were drawn from two sources: the first 160 participants of the ongoing ImmuneRACE study, and over 950 subjects contributed by 6 global collaborators. The prospective study material was composed of cDNA or gDNA derived from T cells, B-cell-depleted T cells, or PBMCs. Where available, HLA class I and class II types were taken from metadata supplied by the sample provider and were not determined by assay-based typing. Subjects who had been exposed to COVID-19, were actively infected with it, or had recovered from it provided the deeply sampled blood TCRbeta repertoires that made up the dataset. The sample metadata nearly always contained a de-identified subject ID, COVID-19 status, age in years and sex. The repertoires were released in a freely available public database meant as a resource for research on the immune response to SARS-CoV-2. Study-wide conclusions, independent of this receptor: The amount of clinical and demographic metadata varied by source and participant and was provided uncurated.

The immunoSEQ Assay, a bias-controlled multiplex PCR, was used to amplify TCRbeta CDR3 regions from genomic DNA. Per the source publication's procedure: Nucleated cell counts per sample were estimated from amplification of reference gene primers within the assay. To quantify the absolute abundance of each unique TCRbeta CDR3 rearrangement, sequence reads were collapsed and filtered. For each sample, productive Simpson clonality was calculated as the square root of Simpson's diversity index across productive rearrangements. TCRdb carries this immuneACCESS record with in-frame sequences only. Its versions omit some clonotypes, under half of them owing to an unresolved V gene in the studies checked, with the rest unexplained. V, J and clone size are those of that table, while D and trimming were read from the DNA. Within this sample are over 250,000 clones, with 88% of them counted one time only. The ten largest account for around 0.92% of the sample.

Comments on this clone: Its binding antigen is unknown. Per-base qualities were not stored, and no clone one base away is much larger.

CDR1 and CDR2 were assigned from the germline V gene as MDHEN and SYDVKM. The CDR3 has 13 amino acids, counting the end cysteine and phenylalanine. Of the read, only the CDR3 DNA is kept; its 39 bases are in frame from base 1. V loses 7 bases of germline sequence and J loses 3 bases, and the interval between the two ends is 12 bases. Participants in the prospective study were aged roughly 18 to 89 years, lived in about two dozen United States geographic areas, and enrolled through a virtual design. Cohort assignment in the prospective study relied on participant-reported clinical history from a screening survey and a study questionnaire. Recovered participants in ImmuneRACE Cohort 3 were defined by two consecutive negative NP/OP PCR tests, clearance by a healthcare professional, or resolution of symptoms. In the prospective study, whole blood, serum and a nasopharyngeal or oropharyngeal swab were collected from each participant by mobile phlebotomists. Prospective study participants could optionally give additional blood draws and questionnaires over an approximately two-month period. Before DNA extraction, prospective study blood samples were shipped either frozen or at room temperature.

The chain uses TRBV28 and TRBJ1-1, and possibly TRBD1, on 6 matching bases. This TCR derives from a woman younger than 45 who had recovered from COVID-19. Sequencing was done on a sample of PBMCs or T cells enriched from blood (not recorded which). The CDR3 amino acid sequence is: CASTLGGDTEAFF. The DNA sequence is TGTGCCAGCACTCTAGGGGGGGACACTGAAGCTTTCTTT.